This passage covers 4 T cell receptor beta chains from one sample sequenced in a study of OX40 agonist ivuxolimab in advanced cancers. Assay: immunoSEQ multiplex PCR; the TCRdb copy retains only in-frame clones and omits some. Here the sample spans tens of thousands of clones, 89% being singletons. This specimen was CD4+ or CD8+ T cells sorted from blood, taken in a trial of the OX40 agonist ivuxolimab. The receptors derive from an adult with an advanced solid tumor such as melanoma, head and neck, liver or kidney cancer.

The rearrangement joins TRBV9 to TRBJ2-2; D not certain. V was cut by 0 bases and J by 0 bases, with 3 bases left in between. The germline V gene has CDR1 SGDLS and CDR2 YYNGEE. The CDR3 runs to 14 residues. Written as DNA, the CDR3 is TGTGCCAGCAGCGTAGTTCCGAACACCGGGGAGCTGTTTTTT. Encoded protein: CASSVVPNTGELFF.

This chain joins TRBV5-4 and TRBJ1-1; 8 bases map to TRBD1. Germline V gives CDR1 SGHNT, CDR2 YYREEE (reference sequence). The trim removed 0 bases at V and 3 bases at J, leaving 13 bases unmatched. The CDR3 is 18 amino acids. The CDR3 reads CASSLDQGARGDDTEAFF. The CDR3, as DNA: TGTGCCAGCAGCTTGGATCAGGGGGCGCGAGGAGATGACACTGAAGCTTTCTTT.

The chain couples TRBV25-1 to TRBJ2-3; D could derive from TRBD1 or TRBD2 (5 bases each). This CDR3 is built from 15 residues. Germline V lookup: CDR1 MGHDK, CDR2 SYGVNS. V lost 7 bases and J lost 0, with 14 bases in between. As DNA, the CDR3 is TGTGCCAGCACTGATCGGGGCAGTAGCACAGATACGCAGTATTTT. This gives the protein CASTDRGSSTDTQYF.

The chain uses TRBV30 and TRBJ2-2; 7 bases fit TRBD1. Trimming at V came to 2 bases and at J to 5 bases, leaving 2 bases not matched to a gene. The CDR3 has 13 residues. Germline CDR1 GTSNPN, CDR2 SVGIG (reference sequence). The CDR3 protein is CAWSQGETGELFF. In DNA, the CDR3 is TGTGCCTGGAGTCAGGGGGAAACCGGGGAGCTGTTTTTT.